This TCR beta chain was identified during a study of T cell responses to AZD1222 COVID-19 vaccine (dated by TCRdb to the early 2020s). Notes on the research overall: AZD1222 recipients whose second dose came at about 4 weeks and those whose second dose came at about 12 weeks were combined into one group, since spike-specific TCR depth and breadth did not differ between the two schedules. A total of under 250 trial participants underwent TCR sequencing, of whom more than 200 had received two doses of AZD1222 and some 26 had received two doses of the MenACWY control vaccine. Trial participants were enrolled by age into 18-55, 56-69 and 70-plus year subgroups, with 148, 28 and 57 TCR-sequenced participants respectively. General conclusions and limits of the study: A significant rise in spike-specific TCR breadth and depth was observed after two AZD1222 doses relative to day 0 and relative to MenACWY recipients. Participants were mostly white British, with more females than males. The authors suggested clonal diversity may have been underestimated. Because no samples from the day 14 peak response were available, repertoires could be characterized only after the peak T cell response. Conclusions about previously exposed vaccinees are limited, since just a handful of AZD1222 recipients were seropositive for SARS-CoV-2 at baseline. Nearly half of unique spike-specific TCRs reportedly recognized epitopes outside regions mutated in the B.1.351 and B.1.1.7 variants. The 56-69-year group was small, and its depth increase did not reach significance, likely because of low power. The whole spike protein was spanned by vaccine-associated CD4 TCRs, and dominant responses were seen in regions 160-218 and 743-854.

On this clone: Its target antigen remains unknown. No much larger clone exists at a distance of one base, and base qualities are not known.

The CDR3 regions of human TCRbeta chains were subjected to immunosequencing. As for the original processing: TCRs in the repertoires were matched against a reference library of SARS-CoV-2-specific TCRs that had been generated with the MIRA antigen-specificity platform. Breadth meant the fraction of unique TCRs that were SARS-CoV-2-associated, whereas depth meant the fraction of total T cells that were SARS-CoV-2-associated. Using the MIRA data, each spike-specific TCR was assigned both to the spike region to which the TCR was reactive and to a CD4 or CD8 class. Log10-transformed breadth and depth values were compared by one-way ANOVA with Sidak's multiple comparisons tests. What TCRdb holds here is the immuneACCESS table cut down to in-frame rearrangements. Part of the clones is not present; checked against another copy, under half of the missing clones reflect an unresolved V gene, and the others are unexplained. Clonal size and the V and J genes are those of that table, whereas D and trimming came from the DNA. In all, the sample holds some 130,000 clones, and 75% to 95% of those were seen once. The top ten clonotypes cover around 7% of the sample.

The CDR3 sequence holds 16 residues, the cysteine and phenylalanine included. The only DNA kept is the CDR3, 48 bases in frame from the first base. At the junction V is shortened by 8 bases and J by 0 bases; bases outside the gene matches: 5. For CDR1 and CDR2, the germline V gene lists MRHNA and SNTAGT. The sample's time point label, in plain terms: baseline before first vaccination. Vaccinee samples came from UK trials COV001 and COV002, including a single-blind randomized controlled phase 2/3 trial of AZD1222 (ChAdOx1 nCoV-19) in healthy adults. For TCRbeta chain sequencing, PBMC samples from trial participants were taken at day 0 and at day 28 after the second dose.

The sequence came from an adult in good health. Sequenced material: peripheral blood, taken on day 0 of AZD1222 vaccination. Recombination linked TRBV6-4 to TRBJ2-6; 9 bases in the junction line up with TRBD2. At the DNA level, the sequence is TGTGCCAGCCATAGCGGGGGCCCCTCTGGGGCCAACGTCCTGACTTTC. Its translation reads: CASHSGGPSGANVLTF.